The clone carrying this TCR beta chain was picked up many times. Its antigen is currently unknown. This sample was included in a study of T-cell memory formation after mild COVID-19. Overall study context: The two donors had largely donor-specific TCR clusters.

Study observations and caveats: Clones that shrank (day 15 to 85) were balanced CD4/CD8, whereas later expanders leaned CD4+.

TCRdb re-called the 5' RACE reads with MiXCR, one entry per CDR3 protein. The sample lists 180,000 or so distinct CDR3 sequences, around 10% seen once, with around 3.8% in the top ten. CDR1 and CDR2 (germline): SGHTA, FQGTGA. The V end was cut by 8 bases, the J end by 4 bases, with 10 bases between. The CDR3 has 12 residues. Sequenced sample: PBMCs or a T cell subset sorted from them (not recorded which). This sequence originates from a man between 18 and 35 years old who had mild COVID-19 (a few samples of this study predate the infection). Cell type and time point are not known. The chain carries TRBV7-3 and TRBJ2-3, with a weak D call TRBD2 (5 bases). The CDR3: CASGEGADTQYF. DNA for the CDR3: TGTGCCAGCGGAGAGGGTGCAGATACGCAGTATTTT.